The rows below give T cell receptor beta chains drawn from one sample of a study of Tregs in tolerant kidney transplant recipients. TCRdb keeps only in-frame clones here, not all; method: immunoSEQ multiplex PCR. The sample carries roughly 120,000 clones, around nine tenths recorded once. Sequencing was done on a sample of CD4+ T cells from blood. Every receptor here comes from a human donor in good health. The CDR3 runs from the conserved cysteine through the conserved F or W. D genes are given only for firm matches. Some rows have no size entry. The others give once, few or many, or a class for an expanded clone.

11 TRBJ2-3 TRBV20-1 . . CSAPNRHTQYF TGCAGTGCCCCGAATCGACATACGCAGTATTTT
14 TRBJ2-3 TRBV7-9 . TRBD2 CASSFNSGAVSSYF TGTGCCAGCAGCTTTAATAGCGGGGCGGTGAGTTCGTATTTT
15 TRBJ1-1 TRBV27 . . CASSLGSGLNTEAFF TGTGCCAGCAGTTTAGGATCAGGCCTGAACACTGAAGCTTTCTTT
12 TRBJ2-5 TRBV2 . . CASSVQERGQYF TGTGCCAGCAGTGTCCAGGAGAGGGGACAGTACTTC
15 TRBJ2-3 TRBV18 . TRBD1 CASSRQGGRTDTQYF TGTGCCAGCTCACGACAGGGGGGAAGGACAGATACGCAGTATTTT
14 TRBJ1-4 TRBV7-2 . TRBD1 CASSPRDRGGELFF TGTGCCAGCAGTCCCCGGGACAGGGGAGGAGAACTGTTTTTT
14 TRBJ2-7 TRBV4-1 . . CASSLREVSYEQYF TGCGCCAGCAGCCTAAGGGAAGTGTCCTACGAGCAGTACTTC
16 TRBJ1-1 TRBV7-2 . TRBD1 CASSLRVRGFVTEAFF TGTGCCAGCAGCTTAAGGGTCAGGGGGTTTGTCACTGAAGCTTTCTTT
16 TRBJ2-2 TRBV4-2 . TRBD2 CASSQEGLVGVGELFF TGTGCCAGCAGCCAAGAAGGACTAGTCGGTGTCGGGGAGCTGTTTTTT
11 TRBJ1-2 TRBV6-5 few . CASRGGSGYTF TGTGCCAGCAGAGGGGGGTCTGGCTACACCTTC
15 TRBJ2-7 TRBV9 . . CASSPQTSSSYEQYF TGTGCCAGCAGCCCTCAGACCAGTAGTAGTTACGAGCAGTACTTC
15 TRBJ2-7 TRBV6-6 . . CASSYEAVTTYEQYF TGTGCCAGCAGTTACGAGGCGGTAACAACCTACGAGCAGTACTTC
12 TRBJ2-5 TRBV5-1 . . CASSRSQETQYF TGCGCCAGCAGCAGGAGCCAAGAGACCCAGTACTTC
14 TRBJ1-3 TRBV9 . . CASSPLDSGNTIYF TGTGCCAGCAGCCCCTTGGACAGTGGAAACACCATATATTTT
15 TRBJ1-1 TRBV18 . . CASSPNGRLDTEAFF TGTGCCAGCTCACCAAACGGCCGGTTAGACACTGAAGCTTTCTTT
13 TRBJ1-5 TRBV18 few . CASSPSLNQPQHF TGTGCCAGCTCACCATCGCTCAATCAGCCCCAGCATTTT
14 TRBJ1-2 TRBV7-9 once . CASSLTRDIGGYTF TGTGCCAGCAGCTTAACTAGGGATATTGGCGGCTACACCTTC
15 TRBJ2-1 TRBV5-1 . TRBD2 CASSLRVAGGNEQFF TGCGCCAGCAGCTTGAGAGTAGCGGGGGGCAATGAGCAGTTCTTC
15 TRBJ2-5 TRBV7-9 . TRBD1 CASSLVRGRPETQYF TGTGCCAGCAGCTTAGTCAGGGGGCGGCCCGAGACCCAGTACTTC
13 TRBJ2-1 TRBV10-3 . TRBD1 CAIMGQTNNEQFF TGTGCCATTATGGGACAGACCAACAATGAGCAGTTCTTC
17 TRBJ2-2 TRBV4-1 . TRBD2 CASSQEFSGSGTGELFF TGCGCCAGCAGCCAAGAATTTAGCGGGAGCGGCACCGGGGAGCTGTTTTTT
16 TRBJ2-5 TRBV2 . TRBD1 CASRNRGFGYQETQYF TGTGCCAGCAGGAACAGGGGGTTCGGGTACCAAGAGACCCAGTACTTC
13 TRBJ1-1 TRBV7-9 . . CASSPYRETEAFF TGTGCCAGCAGTCCATACAGGGAGACTGAAGCTTTCTTT
17 TRBJ1-1 TRBV15 . TRBD1 CATSRVRDRGRNTEAFF TGTGCCACCAGCAGAGTCAGGGACAGGGGACGGAACACTGAAGCTTTCTTT
15 TRBJ2-7 TRBV10-1 . TRBD1 CASSRTGTGVHEQYF TGCGCCAGCAGTCGAACCGGGACAGGGGTCCACGAGCAGTACTTC
15 TRBJ2-7 TRBV7-2 . TRBD2 CASRPGTTNTYEQYF TGTGCCAGCAGGCCCGGGACTACCAACACCTACGAGCAGTACTTC
14 TRBJ2-5 TRBV5-5 . . CASSPPEGAETQYF TGTGCCAGCAGCCCACCGGAGGGCGCGGAGACCCAGTACTTC
12 TRBJ1-2 TRBV2 . . CASSPDTFGYTF TGTGCCAGCAGTCCTGACACCTTTGGCTACACCTTC
14 TRBJ1-2 TRBV6-1 . TRBD1 CASTPIGGAGGYTF TGTGCCAGCACCCCGATAGGGGGCGCAGGTGGCTACACCTTC
18 TRBJ2-3 TRBV19 once TRBD2 CASSIGKRGGIGTDTQYF TGTGCCAGTAGTATAGGAAAGCGGGGGGGCATTGGCACAGATACGCAGTATTTT
15 TRBJ2-3 TRBV5-1 . TRBD2 CASSLAVAGGDTQYF TGCGCCAGCAGCTTGGCGGTAGCGGGAGGAGATACGCAGTATTTT
16 TRBJ1-5 TRBV5-5 . . CASSYRLSTSNQPQHF TGTGCCAGCAGCTACCGATTGAGCACTAGCAATCAGCCCCAGCATTTT
14 TRBJ1-5 TRBV2 . . CASSGQTSNQPQHF TGTGCCAGCAGTGGTCAGACTAGCAATCAGCCCCAGCATTTT
10 TRBJ2-1 TRBV6-5 . . CASKGNEQFF TGTGCCAGCAAGGGGAATGAGCAGTTCTTC
15 TRBJ1-1 TRBV7-6 . . CASSSQVPPNTEAFF TGTGCCAGCAGCTCCCAGGTTCCGCCGAACACTGAAGCTTTCTTT
17 TRBJ2-1 TRBV2 few TRBD2 CASSLEPRTSGYNEQFF TGTGCCAGCAGTCTCGAACCGCGGACTAGCGGATACAATGAGCAGTTCTTC
12 TRBJ2-2 TRBV4-1 . . CASSLMTGELFF TGCGCCAGCAGCCTTATGACCGGGGAGCTGTTTTTT
14 TRBJ2-7 TRBV2 once TRBD2 CASSIGGARNEQYF TGTGCCAGCAGTATCGGGGGGGCGAGAAACGAGCAGTACTTC
13 TRBJ1-4 TRBV19 many . CASARTANEKLFF TGTGCCAGTGCCCGGACAGCTAATGAAAAACTGTTTTTT
15 TRBJ2-5 TRBV15 . TRBD1 CATSRRTGVGQTQYF TGTGCCACCAGCAGACGGACAGGGGTGGGGCAGACCCAGTACTTC
15 TRBJ2-2 TRBV6-5 . TRBD1 CASSRGTGWSGELFF TGTGCCAGCAGTCGCGGGACAGGGTGGTCCGGGGAGCTGTTTTTT
16 TRBJ2-6 TRBV18 . TRBD1 CASRTLQGSGANVLTF TGTGCCAGCAGGACCTTACAGGGGTCTGGGGCCAACGTCCTGACTTTC
17 TRBJ2-7 TRBV5-5 . TRBD1 CASSLSLRGQGTYEQYF TGTGCCAGCAGCCTCTCCTTGAGGGGGCAGGGTACATACGAGCAGTACTTC
12 TRBJ2-1 TRBV7-9 . . CASSLSESSEFF TGTGCCAGCAGCTTATCGGAGTCTTCGGAGTTCTTC
15 TRBJ2-7 TRBV27 . . CASGKETAATYEQYF TGTGCCAGCGGAAAGGAAACAGCAGCAACCTACGAGCAGTACTTC
15 TRBJ2-5 TRBV7-2 . TRBD2 CASSAGTSVQETQYF TGTGCCAGCAGCGCCGGGACTAGCGTCCAAGAGACCCAGTACTTC
15 TRBJ1-6 TRBV10-2 . TRBD1 CASSGLGQGATPLHF TGCGCCAGCAGTGGACTCGGACAGGGGGCGACGCCCCTCCACTTT
14 TRBJ1-1 TRBV5-4 . TRBD1 CASSLVGQGIEAFF TGTGCCAGCAGCTTGGTGGGACAGGGTATTGAAGCTTTCTTT
17 TRBJ2-2 TRBV5-1 . TRBD2 CASSSVSGSPRGGELFF TGCGCCAGCAGCTCCGTTAGCGGGAGCCCTAGGGGCGGGGAGCTGTTTTTT
13 TRBJ1-1 TRBV6-6 . TRBD1 CASSPGQGTEAFF TGTGCCAGCAGTCCCGGACAGGGTACTGAAGCTTTCTTT
14 TRBJ2-7 TRBV29-1 . TRBD1 CSASSGTVMGEQYF TGCAGCGCGTCGTCCGGGACAGTAATGGGGGAGCAGTACTTC
14 TRBJ1-1 TRBV6-5 . TRBD1 CASTRTGEVAEAFF TGTGCCAGCACCAGGACAGGGGAGGTTGCTGAAGCTTTCTTT
14 TRBJ2-3 TRBV13 . . CASSLLWGKGTQYF TGTGCCAGCAGCTTACTCTGGGGGAAGGGTACGCAGTATTTT
15 TRBJ2-7 TRBV13 . . CASSSEKRMTYEQYF TGTGCCAGCAGCTCCGAGAAACGGATGACCTACGAGCAGTACTTC
13 TRBJ2-3 TRBV6-1 . TRBD1 CASSEARGQTQYF TGTGCCAGCAGTGAAGCGAGGGGGCAGACGCAGTATTTT
16 TRBJ2-1 TRBV4-2 . TRBD1 CASSQVTGQGAVEQFF TGTGCCAGCAGCCAAGTGACCGGACAGGGGGCGGTTGAGCAGTTCTTC
14 TRBJ2-6 TRBV2 . TRBD2 CASLGLSGANVLTF TGTGCCAGCCTGGGACTATCTGGGGCCAACGTCCTGACTTTC
14 TRBJ2-5 TRBV15 . . CATSRDPGAETQYF TGTGCCACCAGCAGAGATCCAGGGGCAGAGACCCAGTACTTC
16 TRBJ1-1 TRBV4-1 . . CASSQGGYTLNTEAFF TGCGCCAGCAGCCAGGGGGGGTACACATTGAACACTGAAGCTTTCTTT
17 TRBJ2-7 TRBV18 . TRBD2 CASSPLTSGRGTYEQYF TGTGCCAGCTCACCTTTGACTAGCGGGAGGGGAACCTACGAGCAGTACTTC